The clone carrying this T cell receptor beta chain occurred many times. Time point meaning: after trial treatment. Specified treatment: LDRT plus nivolumab, ipilimumab, low-dose cyclophosphamide and aspirin (RACIN trial). V dropped 4 bases and J dropped 6 bases, with 19 bases sitting between them. Germline CDR1 and CDR2: MDHEN and SYDVKM. The CDR3 is made up of 16 amino acids. With TRAV- and TRBV-specific primers, first-strand cDNA was made, covering the alpha and beta chains. TCR amplification involved 15 to 25 PCR cycles with a constant-region primer and V-primer adapter. TCRdb re-called the reads through MiXCR, storing one row per CDR3 protein. The profile covers about 60,000 distinct CDR3 sequences, with 23% appearing a single time and under 7% taken by the ten largest. This entry belongs to a study of low-dose radiotherapy and immunotherapy resistance in tumors.

The sequencing here drew on PBMCs, taken after low-dose radiotherapy plus immunotherapy. The J gene is TRBJ1-5, the V gene TRBV28, with D unclear. This receptor was taken from a male donor with prostate cancer. In DNA, the CDR3 is TGTGCCAGCAGTTCCCCCATTAGGGTTGGAAGTCAGCCCCAGCATTTT. Translating gives CASSSPIRVGSQPQHF.